Below are 23 T cell receptor beta chains sequenced from a single sample in a study of T cells in Graves' hyperthyroidism and ophthalmopathy (dated by TCRdb to the late 2010s). Library method: multiplex PCR. TCRdb records Illumina HiSeq 2000 as the sequencer. The TCR beta CDR3 regions were amplified from the RNA transcripts. A first-round RT-PCR of the TCR CDR3 used the HTBI primer set with the Qiagen OneStep RT-PCR kit. The public reads were run again by TCRdb, first through fastp at Q25 and then through MiXCR, and only productive beta chains were kept. One record per CDR3 amino acid sequence lists the most common genes and DNA. The sample data list a few hundred thousand distinct CDR3 sequences, and roughly 13% of these were observed just once. 9.2% of the sample belongs to the ten largest clones. The sequenced sample consisted of blood. Source of these receptors: a woman under 30 with Graves' hyperthyroidism.

This clonotype was picked up many times. The rearrangement links TRBV24-1 to TRBJ1-1, with D uncertain. CDR1 is KGHDR, CDR2 SFDVKD, per germline. The CDR3 length is 15 residues. V lost 6 bases to trimming and J lost 4 bases, with 17 bases between them. CDR3: CATSSADGLSTEAFF. The CDR3, as DNA: TGTGCCACCAGTTCCGCCGACGGGTTGAGCACTGAAGCTTTCTTT.

This clonotype was detected ten times or more. The chain links TRBV28 to TRBJ2-2; D may be TRBD1 (5 bases). This CDR3 region has 15 residues. The germline gives CDR1 MDHEN, CDR2 SYDVKM. Trimming pared 3 bases from V and 0 bases from J, leaving 8 bases between. Here the CDR3 reads CASSLDNANTGELFF. CDR3 DNA: TGTGCCAGCAGTTTGGACAACGCGAACACCGGGGAGCTGTTTTTT.

Many counts were recorded for this clonotype. The chain carries TRBV20-1 and TRBJ2-1, with unresolved D. Germline CDR1 and CDR2: DFQATT and SNEGSKA (reference sequence). The CDR3 has 13 residues. V lost 0 bases, J lost 8 bases, and 11 bases lay in between. Here the CDR3 reads CSARDSNQDEQFF. CDR3 coding DNA: TGCAGTGCTAGAGATTCGAATCAGGATGAGCAGTTCTTC.

The chain recombines TRBV19 with TRBJ2-4, with 9 bases fitting TRBD1. Germline CDR1 LNHDA, CDR2 SQIVND (reference sequence). The CDR3 contains 18 residues. V lost 0 bases to trimming and J lost 1 base; unmatched junction nucleotides: 7. The CDR3 reads CASSIDLAGTGAKNIQYF. CDR3 DNA: TGTGCCAGTAGTATAGATCTAGCTGGGACAGGGGCCAAAAACATTCAGTACTTC.

This clonotype was detected ten times or more. The chain employs TRBV5-1 and TRBJ2-7; 9 bases agree with TRBD2. Germline lookup yields CDR1 SGHRS and CDR2 YFSETQ. The CDR3 runs 17 residues. V shed 4 bases, J shed 5 bases, and the junction held 16 bases outside the gene matches. The CDR3 DNA follows: TGCGCCAGCAGCCTGCCTCCGGGGATAGCGGGAGATCACGAGCAGTACTTC. This codes for CASSLPPGIAGDHEQYF.

In this sample, this clonotype turned up many times. The chain joins TRBV13 to TRBJ2-1, with 8 bases aligning to TRBD2. The ends lost 0 bases at V and 3 bases at J; junction bases unmatched: 1. CDR3 length equals 15 residues. The germline V gene encodes CDR1 PRHDT and CDR2 FYEKMQ (reference sequence). CDR3 coding DNA: TGTGCCAGCAGCTTAGGAGCGGGAGACTACAATGAGCAGTTCTTC. Its protein product is CASSLGAGDYNEQFF.

This clonotype was seen ten or more times. This chain connects TRBV20-1 to TRBJ2-7, with D uncertain. CDR1 is DFQATT and CDR2 is SNEGSKA in the germline V gene (reference sequence). The V gene lost 1 base and the J gene lost 2 bases, with 9 bases spanning the gap. The CDR3 length is 13 residues. CDR3 coding DNA: TGCAGTGCTAGAGCGGGCTTAGCCTACGAGCAGTACTTC. This sequence encodes CSARAGLAYEQYF.

In this sample, this clonotype turned up a few times. The chain uses TRBV18 and TRBJ2-2; tentatively, D is TRBD2 (6 bases). Looked up from germline, CDR1 is KGHSH and CDR2 is LQKENI. CDR3 size: 17 residues. Trimming pared 2 bases from V and 2 bases from J, leaving 15 bases between. The CDR3 DNA reads TGTGCCAGCTCACCAAGGGAAGCTAGCGCCAACACCGGGGAGCTGTTTTTT. Protein: CASSPREASANTGELFF.

This clonotype was observed at least ten times. The chain uses TRBV10-1 and TRBJ2-2, with 9 bases lining up with TRBD1. Germline trimming cut 7 bases from V and 6 bases from J; bases unmatched to any gene: 9. The germline gives CDR1 WNHNN, CDR2 SYGVQD (reference sequence). This CDR3 region has 15 residues. In DNA, the CDR3 is TGCGCCAGCATTACCCGACAGGGGGTAGCCGGGGAGCTGTTTTTT. Translation: CASITRQGVAGELFF.

The chain joins TRBV19 to TRBJ1-6; D is unresolved. The CDR3 has 12 residues. Germline assignment: CDR1 LNHDA and CDR2 SQIVND (reference sequence). The germline V and J ends were trimmed by 6 bases and 4 bases, with 4 bases remaining between them. The CDR3 loop reads CASSNYNSPLHF. The DNA of the CDR3 is TGTGCCAGTAGCAATTATAATTCACCCCTCCACTTT.

This clonotype was counted ten times or more. The chain employs TRBV7-6 and TRBJ1-1; TRBD1 might be the D (5 bases). The ends were cut back, 5 bases at V and 3 bases at J, with 10 bases in the middle. Looked up from germline, CDR1 is SGHVS and CDR2 is FNYEAQ. CDR3 length: 13 residues. The CDR3 here is CASSAGSHTEAFF. The CDR3 DNA reads TGTGCCAGCAGCGCAGGGAGCCACACTGAAGCTTTCTTT.

This clonotype was picked up many times. This rearrangement joins TRBV28 to TRBJ1-6, with D maybe TRBD1 (5 bases). The CDR3 is 13 amino acids. Trimming removed 8 bases at V and 8 bases at J, with 13 bases between. From germline, CDR1 is MDHEN and CDR2 SYDVKM. CDR3 amino acids: CASRWGVDSPLHF. CDR3 sequence (DNA): TGTGCCAGCCGATGGGGGGTGGATTCACCCCTCCACTTT.

On this clonotype itself: Given the absence of the conserved phenylalanine or tryptophan at the CDR3 end, a read error is likely. The chain combines TRBV20-1 with TRBJ2-1, with 9 bases identical to TRBD1. CDR3 size: 13 residues. The V and J ends lost 3 bases and 9 bases, in that order; junction bases with no gene match: 6. The germline V gene encodes CDR1 DFQATT and CDR2 SNEGSKA (reference sequence). CDR3 region: CSARDRGMAEQFL. In DNA, the CDR3 is TGCAGTGCTAGGGACAGGGGTATGGCTGAGCAGTTCCTC.

The table lists this clonotype with many counts. This chain uses TRBV28 with TRBJ1-5, with a weak D call TRBD1 (5 bases). Germline lookup yields CDR1 MDHEN and CDR2 SYDVKM. The CDR3 length is 15 residues. The V and J ends lost 3 bases and 0 bases respectively, with 9 bases between them. CDR3 in amino acids: CASSLTVSSNQPQHF. CDR3 nucleotide sequence: TGTGCCAGCAGTTTGACAGTATCTAGCAATCAGCCCCAGCATTTT.

CDR3 coding DNA: TGTGCCAGCAGCCAAGATATAGGGACAGGGGCTAACATTCAGTACTTC. Protein sequence: CASSQDIGTGANIQYF. This rearrangement joins TRBV3-1 to TRBJ2-4; TRBD1 matches at 10 bases. V shed 0 bases, J shed 7 bases, and the junction held 6 bases outside the gene matches. In germline, CDR1 is LGHDT, CDR2 YNNKEL (reference sequence). The CDR3 consists of 16 residues.

Many counts were recorded for this clonotype. The rearrangement links TRBV3-1 to TRBJ2-7; unclear D gene. This CDR3 is 15 amino acids long. The V gene lost 2 bases and the J gene lost 2 bases, with 13 bases spanning the gap. CDR1 LGHDT and CDR2 YNNKEL come from the germline V gene (reference sequence). The CDR3 region is CASSQTPFRTYEQYF. DNA of the CDR3: TGTGCCAGCAGCCAAACCCCCTTCAGGACCTACGAGCAGTACTTC.

At least ten counts were recorded for this clonotype. J is TRBJ1-5 and V is TRBV28, with a possible D match to TRBD1 (6 bases). The CDR3 is made up of 15 amino acids. Trimming removed 2 bases from V and 3 bases from J, with 11 bases in between. Germline lookup yields CDR1 MDHEN and CDR2 SYDVKM. The CDR3 reads CASSLRGGLNQPQHF. CDR3 sequence (DNA): TGTGCCAGCAGTTTACGGGGGGGCCTCAATCAGCCCCAGCATTTT.

At least ten counts were recorded for this clonotype. The gene calls are TRBV24-1 and TRBJ2-2; 11 nucleotides agree with TRBD2. Germline V gene lookup returns CDR1 KGHDR and CDR2 SFDVKD. CDR3 length equals 17 residues. The ends lost 0 bases at V and 6 bases at J; junction bases unmatched: 5. CDR3 region: CATSDLSLAGGPGELFF. DNA for the CDR3: TGTGCCACCAGTGATTTGAGTCTAGCGGGAGGTCCCGGGGAGCTGTTTTTT.

This clonotype was observed a few times. The V gene is TRBV6-2 or TRBV6-3, the J gene TRBJ2-2; the D gene is possibly TRBD2 (5 bases). The CDR3 is made up of 16 amino acids. Germline lookup yields CDR1 MNHEY and CDR2 SVGEGT. V was cut by 7 bases and J by 8 bases, with 23 bases left in between. CDR3 in amino acids: CASTGSASRLGGELFF. The CDR3 coding sequence is TGTGCCAGCACCGGGTCGGCTAGCCGCTTAGGAGGGGAGCTGTTTTTT.

Comments on this clonotype: Just one base apart from a much larger clone, this may be a read error. The gene calls are TRBV28 and TRBJ2-3; a possible D gene is TRBD1 (6 bases). CDR3 length equals 15 residues. Germline values: CDR1 MDHEN, CDR2 SYDVKM. V was trimmed by 8 bases and J by 2 bases, leaving 17 bases between them. The CDR3 protein is CASGQLVSNTDTQYF. In DNA form, the CDR3 reads TGTGCCAGCGGACAGTTGGTCAGTAACACAGATACGCAGTATTTT. The variable domain in full, completed from reference TRBV28 and TRBJ2-3, reads DVKVTQSSRYLVKRTGEKVFLECVQDMDHENMFWYRQDPGLGLRLIYFSYDVKMKEKGDIPEGYSVSREKKERFSLILESASTNQTSMYLCASGQLVSNTDTQYFGPGTRLTVL.

The chain uses TRBV19 and TRBJ1-1, with TRBD1 identical over 9 bases. The CDR3 loop spans 14 amino acids. J was trimmed by 7 bases and V by 3 bases; bases with no gene match: 6. Per the germline V gene, CDR1 is LNHDA and CDR2 is SQIVND (reference sequence). CDR3 DNA sequence: TGTGCCAGTAGTATTTTACAGGGGGCCGTTGAAGCTTTCTTT. This gives the protein CASSILQGAVEAFF.

Only a few counts were recorded for this clonotype. V is TRBV30 and J is TRBJ2-7, with TRBD1 matching over 11 bases. CDR3 length equals 15 residues. The germline V gene encodes CDR1 GTSNPN and CDR2 SVGIG (reference sequence). J gave up 7 bases and V 0 bases, and 8 bases lay outside the gene matches. In DNA, the CDR3 is TGTGCCTGGAGTGTTGCGGGACAGGGGGTCGGGGAGCAGTACTTC. The encoded protein is CAWSVAGQGVGEQYF.

As regards this clonotype: A read error may be the cause here, since a much bigger clone is one base away. V gene TRBV6-2 or TRBV6-3 combines with J gene TRBJ2-5; 7 bases match TRBD2. The CDR3 contains 14 residues. Looked up from germline, CDR1 is MNHEY and CDR2 is SVGEGT. J was trimmed by 4 bases and V by 5 bases; bases with no gene match: 7. In DNA, the CDR3 is TGTGCCAGCAGTGCAAGCGGGGTACGAGAGACCCAGTACTTC. Protein: CASSASGVRETQYF.